Presented here are 7 T cell receptor beta chains from one specimen sequenced in a study of memory CD4+ T cells and cytomegalovirus serostatus. Clones were sequenced by immunoSEQ multiplex PCR, and TCRdb holds only the in-frame ones, with some missing. Counted here are 50,000 to 65,000 clones, roughly four fifths occurring once; the ten biggest clones make up 0.88%. The sort gate was single viable CD3+CD4+CD8-CD45RO+ cells for memory CD4+ T cells. The sequenced sample was memory CD4+ T cells from blood. Source of these receptors: an adult in good health and CMV-seronegative.

The rearrangement uses TRBV11-2 and TRBJ1-1; possible D gene TRBD1, 6 bases. Germline values: CDR1 SGHAT, CDR2 FQNNGV. The CDR3 is made up of 13 amino acids. The V end was cut by 4 bases, the J end by 5 bases, with 11 bases between. CDR3 coding DNA: TGTGCCAGCAGCTCACAGGGAAGGACTGAAGCTTTCTTT. It is translated as CASSSQGRTEAFF.

The rearrangement joins TRBV4-3 to TRBJ2-4, with a possible D match to TRBD2 (5 bases). The CDR3 consists of 14 residues. Trimming removed 0 bases at V and 8 bases at J, with 11 bases between. In germline, CDR1 is LGHNA, CDR2 YSLEER. CDR3 loop: CASSQDRSRDIQYF. The CDR3 DNA sequence: TGCGCCAGCAGCCAAGACCGTTCGAGGGACATTCAGTACTTC.

The V and J genes are TRBV7-9 and TRBJ2-3; no definite D call. Trimming removed 2 bases at V and 3 bases at J, with 6 bases between. CDR1 and CDR2 (germline): SEHNR, FQNEAQ (reference sequence). The length of the CDR3 is 13 residues. CDR3: CASSLSPTDTQYF. The CDR3 DNA reads TGTGCCAGCAGCTTATCTCCGACAGATACGCAGTATTTT.

The chain couples TRBV30 to TRBJ2-5; 7 nucleotides line up with TRBD2. Germline V lookup: CDR1 GTSNPN, CDR2 SVGIG (reference sequence). The junction had 3 bases not matched to a gene; V was cut back by 1 base and J by 1 base. The CDR3 contains 14 residues. Here the CDR3 reads CAWSGGGAQETQYF. The DNA for the CDR3 is TGTGCCTGGAGTGGCGGGGGTGCCCAAGAGACCCAGTACTTC.

The chain uses TRBV4-2 and TRBJ1-5, with D hard to call. Per the germline V gene, CDR1 is LGHNA and CDR2 is YNFKEQ. The CDR3 loop spans 16 amino acids. The V and J ends lost 0 bases and 0 bases respectively, with 9 bases between them. CDR3 protein: CASSQDRVGSNQPQHF. The CDR3 DNA follows: TGTGCCAGCAGCCAAGATCGTGTGGGTAGCAATCAGCCCCAGCATTTT.

There are a few counts of this clone. The chain links TRBV10-3 to TRBJ1-1, with D perhaps TRBD1 (6 bases). Deletions cut 2 bases from V and 8 bases from J, with 15 bases between. The CDR3 is 14 residues long. The V gene's germline CDR1 is ENHRY and CDR2 SYGVKD. DNA of the CDR3: TGTGCCATCAGTGAGGGGGGCACTTCGAGAGAAGCTTTCTTT. It encodes CAISEGGTSREAFF.

This clone was detected only a few times. The genes are TRBV6-5 and TRBJ2-2; D is ambiguous. CDR3 length: 14 residues. The germline gives CDR1 MNHEY, CDR2 SVGAGI. Trimming took off 6 bases at V and 1 base at J, with 9 bases between the two ends. DNA of the CDR3: TGTGCCAGCAGGGGAAGACAGAACACCGGGGAGCTGTTTTTT. This translates into CASRGRQNTGELFF.